The next 15 T cell receptor beta chains were all read from a single sample in a study of shared clonotypes between healthy human individuals. Assay: immunoSEQ multiplex PCR; the TCRdb copy retains only in-frame clones and omits some. The sample records around 1.1 million clones, about 80% being singletons. Source material: memory CD4+ T cells from PBMCs. Subset specified: CD45RA-negative fraction. The receptors come from a man between 18 and 35 years old in good health. Some clones in this sample may be carry-over from other donors' samples.

As concerns this clone: Other DNA sequences of this sample code for an identical CDR3. The V gene is TRBV28, the J gene TRBJ2-3, with 14 bases matching TRBD2. V shed 5 bases and J 5 bases; nucleotides not matched to a gene: 6. CDR1 is MDHEN, CDR2 SYDVKM, per germline. The CDR3 loop spans 16 amino acids. This CDR3 reads CASSPAGLAGGDTQYF. In DNA form, the CDR3 reads TGTGCCAGCAGTCCCGCCGGACTAGCGGGAGGAGATACGCAGTATTTT.

The chain is built from TRBV6-5 and TRBJ1-1; no clear D gene. The germline CDR1 and CDR2 sequences are MNHEY and SVGAGI. CDR3 size: 14 residues. Trimming took 0 bases from V and 8 from J, leaving 13 bases between them. CDR3 residues: CASSYSNAVSEAFF. The CDR3 DNA sequence: TGTGCCAGCAGTTACTCGAATGCGGTTTCCGAAGCTTTCTTT.

The rearrangement joins TRBV6-6 to TRBJ1-2; D is possibly TRBD1 (5 bases). The CDR3 length is 15 residues. Germline CDR1 reads MNHNY; CDR2 reads SVGAGI (reference sequence). V lost 2 bases, J lost 5 bases, and 15 bases lay in between. CDR3 region: CASSYGPGPSYGYTF. In nucleotides, the CDR3 is TGTGCCAGCAGTTACGGACCGGGACCGTCTTATGGCTACACCTTC.

This clone was detected ten times or more. Other DNA sequences of this sample code for an identical CDR3. The gene calls are TRBV4-1 and TRBJ2-5, with TRBD1 matching 7 bases. The J call could be wrong; TRBJ2-7 is a better fit for the DNA end. The CDR3 has 14 residues. Per the germline V gene, CDR1 is MGHRA and CDR2 is YSYEKL. The CDR3: CASSQGTGPYEQYF. For the CDR3, the DNA is TGCGCCAGCAGCCAAGGGACAGGTCCCTACGAGCAGTACTTC.

V gene TRBV27 combines with J gene TRBJ2-7, with D perhaps TRBD1 (6 bases). Deletions cut 5 bases from V and 0 bases from J, with 11 bases between. The germline V gene encodes CDR1 MNHEY and CDR2 SMNVEV (reference sequence). The CDR3 extends over 14 amino acids. The CDR3 coding sequence is TGTGCCAGCAGTAACAGGGTTGCCTCCTACGAGCAGTACTTC. As protein: CASSNRVASYEQYF.

The chain recombines TRBV19 with TRBJ1-1; possible D gene TRBD1, 5 bases. The V end was cut by 7 bases, the J end by 0 bases, with 12 bases between. Looked up from germline, CDR1 is LNHDA and CDR2 is SQIVND (reference sequence). The CDR3 contains 14 residues. The CDR3 sequence is CASTPGGMNTEAFF. As DNA, the CDR3 is TGTGCCAGTACCCCCGGGGGGATGAACACTGAAGCTTTCTTT.

Notes on this clone: The same CDR3 also results from other DNA sequences found in this sample. This chain joins TRBV5-1 and TRBJ1-5; D not resolved. The V and J ends lost 0 bases and 6 bases respectively, with 7 bases between them. The germline CDR1 and CDR2 sequences are SGHRS and YFSETQ. The CDR3 length is 13 residues. The CDR3 reads CASSLGGSQPQHF. In DNA form, the CDR3 reads TGCGCCAGCAGCTTGGGTGGGAGTCAGCCCCAGCATTTT.

The CDR3 is CASSKCPGGPREQYF. CDR3 nucleotide sequence: TGTGCCAGCAGCAAATGCCCGGGAGGGCCTAGGGAGCAGTACTTC. The rearrangement joins TRBV21-1 to TRBJ2-7; the table's D call, TRBD2, has no DNA check behind it. TRBV21-1 is recorded as a pseudogene. CDR3 size: 15 residues.

This chain uses TRBV30 with TRBJ1-1; a possible D gene is TRBD1 (5 bases). The CDR3 covers 13 residues. Trimming took off 5 bases at V and 11 bases at J, with 21 bases between the two ends. Germline loops: CDR1 GTSNPN, CDR2 SVGIG (reference sequence). The CDR3 protein is CAWDTPAGGGAFF. CDR3 in DNA: TGTGCCTGGGATACGCCCGCGGGGGGTGGCGCTTTCTTT.

The rearrangement uses TRBV7-8 and TRBJ2-7; D gene unclear. The CDR3 covers 13 residues. V was shortened by 2 bases and J by 6 bases, with 11 bases between the two germline ends. CDR1 and CDR2 from the germline V gene are SGHVS and FQNEAQ. CDR3: CASSLLADGEQYF. CDR3 bases: TGTGCCAGCAGCTTATTGGCAGATGGCGAGCAGTACTTC.

The V call is TRBV2, the J call TRBJ2-7; tentative D call: TRBD2 (6 bases). The CDR3 runs to 13 residues. CDR1 is SNHLY and CDR2 is FYNNEI in the germline V gene. Trimming took 7 bases from V and 3 from J, leaving 13 bases between them. In DNA form, the CDR3 reads TGTGCCAGCACGCTAATGCGGGACTACGAGCAGTACTTC. The encoded protein is CASTLMRDYEQYF.

The rearrangement uses TRBV25-1 and TRBJ2-5; D not certain. The CDR3 spans 13 residues. Germline-derived CDR1 and CDR2 are MGHDK and SYGVNS. Trimming removed 6 bases at V and 7 bases at J, with 15 bases between. As DNA, the CDR3 is TGTGCCAGCAGATGGCAGGAGTCCGGGACCCAGTACTTC. It yields the protein CASRWQESGTQYF.

V gene TRBV2 combines with J gene TRBJ2-5, with D perhaps matching TRBD2 (5 bases). V lost 4 bases and J 5 bases, leaving 11 bases between the germline ends. This CDR3 comprises 13 residues. Germline lookup yields CDR1 SNHLY and CDR2 FYNNEI. DNA for the CDR3: TGTGCCAGCAGTGGGAGGTTGGGGGAGACCCAGTACTTC. Translated, it gives CASSGRLGETQYF.

This clone appeared a few times. The gene calls are TRBV11-2 and TRBJ2-1, with 11 bases matching TRBD2. Germline V lookup: CDR1 SGHAT, CDR2 FQNNGV. The CDR3 loop spans 15 amino acids. J lost 7 bases, V lost 4 bases, and 6 bases had no gene match. CDR3 nucleotides: TGTGCCAGCAGCTCGGGACTAGCGGAAGGAAATGAGCAGTTCTTC. Amino acids: CASSSGLAEGNEQFF.

The rearrangement joins TRBV5-1 to TRBJ2-1; a weak D match, TRBD1 (5 bases). The CDR3 length is 16 residues. In germline, CDR1 is SGHRS, CDR2 YFSETQ. Trimming shortened V by 0 bases and J by 3 bases, and 13 bases separated the two germline ends. The CDR3 DNA sequence: TGCGCCAGCAGCTTGGGAGACAGTATCCGCTACAATGAGCAGTTCTTC. This sequence encodes CASSLGDSIRYNEQFF.